The rows below give T cell receptor beta chains drawn from one sample of a study of CD8 T cells in Susac syndrome. MiXCR was run by TCRdb on the immunoSEQ multiplex PCR reads, yielding one entry per CDR3 protein. Here the sample spans approximately 200,000 distinct CDR3 sequences, 95% being singletons. What was sequenced was CD4+ T cells from PBMCs. These receptors all come from a human donor with multiple sclerosis. CDR3s include the opening cysteine and the closing phenylalanine or tryptophan. The order of the fields is V gene, D gene, CDR3 length, J gene, CDR3 DNA, CDR3 protein. D genes are given only for firm matches.

V: TRBV28
D: TRBD2
length: 16
J: TRBJ2-3
DNA: TGTGCCAGCAGCGTAGCGGGGGCCCGATTCACAGATACGCAGTATTTT
CDR3: CASSVAGARFTDTQYF

V: TRBV27
D: TRBD1
length: 15
J: TRBJ2-7
DNA: TGTGCCAGCAGTCCGGGACAGGGAGTATGGGACGAGCAGTACTTC
CDR3: CASSPGQGVWDEQYF

V: TRBV5-8
D: .
length: 14
J: TRBJ1-2
DNA: TGTGCCAGCAGCTTGGCCCCGGTGAACTATGGCTACACCTTC
CDR3: CASSLAPVNYGYTF

V: TRBV12-3/TRBV12-4
D: .
length: 15
J: TRBJ2-2
DNA: TGTGCCAGCTCTGCTCGGTGGGGGAACACCGGGGAGCTGTTTTTT
CDR3: CASSARWGNTGELFF

V: TRBV20-1
D: .
length: 11
J: TRBJ2-7
DNA: TGCAGTGCTAGAGCCCTCTACGAGCAGTACTTC
CDR3: CSARALYEQYF

V: TRBV30
D: .
length: 13
J: TRBJ2-5
DNA: TGTGCCTGGAGTGAGACAAATCAAGAGACCCAGTACTTC
CDR3: CAWSETNQETQYF

V: TRBV12-3/TRBV12-4
D: .
length: 13
J: TRBJ2-5
DNA: TGTGCCAGCAGTTTATTATCCGTAGAGACCCAGTACTTC
CDR3: CASSLLSVETQYF

V: TRBV2
D: .
length: 16
J: TRBJ2-3
DNA: TGTGCCAGCAGTGACCGTCGGGATACTTACACAGATACGCAGTATTTT
CDR3: CASSDRRDTYTDTQYF

V: TRBV27
D: .
length: 15
J: TRBJ2-4
DNA: TGTGCCAGCAGTTTATCGGGCTATGGGGCCAGGGACATTCAGTTC
CDR3: CASSLSGYGARDIQF

V: TRBV11-2
D: .
length: 16
J: TRBJ2-3
DNA: TGTGCCAGCAGCTTAGGACTATCACTAAGCACAGATACGCAGTATTTT
CDR3: CASSLGLSLSTDTQYF

V: TRBV24-1
D: .
length: 14
J: TRBJ2-2
DNA: TGTGCCACCAGTCCAACAGGGCACCCCGGGGAGCTGTTTTTT
CDR3: CATSPTGHPGELFF